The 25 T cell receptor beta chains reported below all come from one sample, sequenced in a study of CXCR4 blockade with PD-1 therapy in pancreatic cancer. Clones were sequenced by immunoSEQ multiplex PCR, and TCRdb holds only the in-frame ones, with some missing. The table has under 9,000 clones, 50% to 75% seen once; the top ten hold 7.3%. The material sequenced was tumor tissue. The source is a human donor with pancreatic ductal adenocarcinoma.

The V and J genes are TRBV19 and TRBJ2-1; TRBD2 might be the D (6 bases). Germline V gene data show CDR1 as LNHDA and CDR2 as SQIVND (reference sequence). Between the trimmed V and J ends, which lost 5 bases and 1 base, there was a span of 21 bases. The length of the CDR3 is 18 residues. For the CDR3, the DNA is TGTGCCAGTAGTGTCCGACTAGGGTACGAGAGTTCCTACAATGAGCAGTTCTTC. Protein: CASSVRLGYESSYNEQFF.

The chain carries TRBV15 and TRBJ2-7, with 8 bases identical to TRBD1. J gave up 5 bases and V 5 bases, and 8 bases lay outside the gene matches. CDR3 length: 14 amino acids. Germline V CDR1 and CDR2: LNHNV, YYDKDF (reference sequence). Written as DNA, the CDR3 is TGTGCCACCAGCCTGGACAGGGCGGCTAACGAGCAGTACTTC. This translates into CATSLDRAANEQYF.

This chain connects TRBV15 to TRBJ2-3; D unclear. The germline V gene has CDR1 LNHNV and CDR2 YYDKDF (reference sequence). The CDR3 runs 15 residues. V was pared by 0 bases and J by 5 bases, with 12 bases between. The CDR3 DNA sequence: TGTGCCACCAGCAGAGATGGGTTTTCAGGAGATACGCAGTATTTT. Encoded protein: CATSRDGFSGDTQYF. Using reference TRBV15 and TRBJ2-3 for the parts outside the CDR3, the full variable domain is DAMVIQNPRYQVTQFGKPVTLSCSQTLNHNVMYWYQQKSSQAPKLLFHYYDKDFNNEADTPDNFQSRRPNTSFCFLDIRSPGLGDTAMYLCATSRDGFSGDTQYFGPGTRLTVL.

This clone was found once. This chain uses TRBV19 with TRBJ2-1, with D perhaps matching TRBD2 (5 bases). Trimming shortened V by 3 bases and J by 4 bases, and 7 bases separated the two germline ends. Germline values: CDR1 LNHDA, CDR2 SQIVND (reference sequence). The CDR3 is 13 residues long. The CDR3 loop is CASSMGDYNEQFF. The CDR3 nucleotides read TGTGCCAGTAGTATGGGAGATTACAATGAGCAGTTCTTC. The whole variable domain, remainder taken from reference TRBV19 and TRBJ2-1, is DGGITQSPKYLFRKEGQNVTLSCEQNLNHDAMYWYRQDPGQGLRLIYYSQIVNDFQKGDIAEGYSVSREKKESFPLTVTSAQKNPTAFYLCASSMGDYNEQFFGPGTRLTVL.

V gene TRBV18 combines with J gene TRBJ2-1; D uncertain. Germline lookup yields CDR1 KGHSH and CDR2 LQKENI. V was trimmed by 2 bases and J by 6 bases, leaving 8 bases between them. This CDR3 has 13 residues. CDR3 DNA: TGTGCCAGCTCACCAGGACGTTCCAATGAGCAGTTCTTC. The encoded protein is CASSPGRSNEQFF.

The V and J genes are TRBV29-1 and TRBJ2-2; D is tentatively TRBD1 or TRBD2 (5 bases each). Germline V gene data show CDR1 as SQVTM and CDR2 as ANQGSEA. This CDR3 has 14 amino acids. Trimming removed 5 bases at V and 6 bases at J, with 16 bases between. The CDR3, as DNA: TGCAGCGTTCGCCGGGGCCCCCTGGCCGGGGAGCTGTTTTTT. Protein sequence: CSVRRGPLAGELFF.

CDR3 in amino acids: CASSLRGDSDGYTF. The CDR3 nucleotides read TGCGCCAGCAGCCTCCGGGGTGACAGTGACGGCTACACCTTC. The chain uses TRBV5-1 and TRBJ1-2, with D possibly TRBD1 on 5 matching bases. CDR1 is SGHRS, CDR2 YFSETQ, per germline. The CDR3 loop spans 14 amino acids. Trimming cost V 4 bases and J 8 bases, with 18 bases left between them.

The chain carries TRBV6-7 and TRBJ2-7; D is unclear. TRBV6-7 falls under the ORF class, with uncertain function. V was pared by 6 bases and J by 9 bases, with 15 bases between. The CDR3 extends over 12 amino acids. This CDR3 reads CASSYQTPGQYF. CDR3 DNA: TGTGCCAGCAGCTACCAAACGCCGGGGCAGTACTTC.

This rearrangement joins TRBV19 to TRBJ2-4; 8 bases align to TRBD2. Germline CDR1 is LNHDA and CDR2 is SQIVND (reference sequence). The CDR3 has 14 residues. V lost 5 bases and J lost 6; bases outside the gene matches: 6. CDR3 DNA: TGTGCCAGTAGTGCTTCGGGAGGGGTAAACATTCAGTACTTC. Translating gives CASSASGGVNIQYF.

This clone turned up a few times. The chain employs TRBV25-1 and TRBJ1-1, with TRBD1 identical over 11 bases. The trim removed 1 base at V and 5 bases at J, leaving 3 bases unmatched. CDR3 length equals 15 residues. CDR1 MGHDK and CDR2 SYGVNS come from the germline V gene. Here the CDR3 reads CASSESGQGATEAFF. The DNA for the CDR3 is TGTGCCAGCAGTGAATCCGGACAGGGGGCGACTGAAGCTTTCTTT.

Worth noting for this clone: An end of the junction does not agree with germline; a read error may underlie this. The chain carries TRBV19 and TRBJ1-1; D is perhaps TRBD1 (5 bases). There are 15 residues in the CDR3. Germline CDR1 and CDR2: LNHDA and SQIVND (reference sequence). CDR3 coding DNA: TGTGCCAGTAGTCTAGACCAGTACACAGGCACTGAAGCTTTCTTT. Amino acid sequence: CASSLDQYTGTEAFF. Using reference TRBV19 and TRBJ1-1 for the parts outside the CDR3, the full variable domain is DGGITQSPKYLFRKEGQNVTLSCEQNLNHDAMYWYRQDPGQGLRLIYYSQIVNDFQKGDIAEGYSVSREKKESFPLTVTSAQKNPTAFYLCASSLDQYTGTEAFFGQGTRLTVV.

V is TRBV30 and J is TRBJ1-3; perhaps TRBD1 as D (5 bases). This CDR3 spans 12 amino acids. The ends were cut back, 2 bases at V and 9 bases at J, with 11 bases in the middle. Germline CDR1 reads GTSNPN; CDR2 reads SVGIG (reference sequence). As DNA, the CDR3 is TGTGCCTGGAGTTTGCAGGGCGGCACCATATATTTT. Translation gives CAWSLQGGTIYF. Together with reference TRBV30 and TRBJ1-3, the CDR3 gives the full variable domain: SQTIHQWPATLVQPVGSPLSLECTVEGTSNPNLYWYRQAAGRGLQLLFYSVGIGQISSEVPQNLSASRPQDRQFILSSKKLLLSDSGFYLCAWSLQGGTIYFGEGSWLTVV.

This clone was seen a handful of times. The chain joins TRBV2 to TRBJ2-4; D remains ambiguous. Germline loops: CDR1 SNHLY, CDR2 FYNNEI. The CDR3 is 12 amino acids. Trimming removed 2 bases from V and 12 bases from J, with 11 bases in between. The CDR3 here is CASSERFSHQYF. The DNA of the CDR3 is TGTGCCAGCAGTGAACGGTTTTCCCATCAGTACTTC.

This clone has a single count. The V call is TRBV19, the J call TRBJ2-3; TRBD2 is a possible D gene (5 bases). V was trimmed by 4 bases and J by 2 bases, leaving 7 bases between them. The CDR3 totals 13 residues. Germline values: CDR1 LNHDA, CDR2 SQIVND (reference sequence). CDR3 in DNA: TGTGCCAGTAGTAGGACTGACACAGATACGCAGTATTTT. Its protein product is CASSRTDTDTQYF. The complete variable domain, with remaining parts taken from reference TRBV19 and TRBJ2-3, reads DGGITQSPKYLFRKEGQNVTLSCEQNLNHDAMYWYRQDPGQGLRLIYYSQIVNDFQKGDIAEGYSVSREKKESFPLTVTSAQKNPTAFYLCASSRTDTDTQYFGPGTRLTVL.

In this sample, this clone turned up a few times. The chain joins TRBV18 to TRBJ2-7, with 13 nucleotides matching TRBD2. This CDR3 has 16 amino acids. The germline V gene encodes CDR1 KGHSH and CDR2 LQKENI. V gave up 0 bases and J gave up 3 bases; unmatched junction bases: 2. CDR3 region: CASSPPGLAGNYEQYF. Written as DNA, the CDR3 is TGTGCCAGCTCACCACCGGGACTAGCGGGAAACTACGAGCAGTACTTC.

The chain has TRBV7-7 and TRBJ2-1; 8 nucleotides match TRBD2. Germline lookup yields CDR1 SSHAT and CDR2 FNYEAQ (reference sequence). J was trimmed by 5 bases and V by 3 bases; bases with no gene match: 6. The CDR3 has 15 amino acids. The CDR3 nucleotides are TGTGCCAGCAGCTTTAACGGGAGGGCCGACAATGAGCAGTTCTTC. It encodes CASSFNGRADNEQFF.

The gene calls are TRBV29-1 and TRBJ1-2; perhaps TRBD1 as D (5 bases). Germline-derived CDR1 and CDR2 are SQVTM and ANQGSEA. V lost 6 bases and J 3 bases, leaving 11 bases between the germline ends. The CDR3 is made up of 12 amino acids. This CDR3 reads CSVGASDYGYTF. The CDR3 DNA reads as TGCAGCGTCGGGGCTTCAGACTATGGCTACACCTTC.

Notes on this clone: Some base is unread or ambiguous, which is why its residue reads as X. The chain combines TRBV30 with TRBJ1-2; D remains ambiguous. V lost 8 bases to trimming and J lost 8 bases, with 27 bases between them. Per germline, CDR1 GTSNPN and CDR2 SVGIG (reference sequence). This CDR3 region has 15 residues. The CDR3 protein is CAGGPRVXDLRGYTF. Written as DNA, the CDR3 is TGTGCCGGTGGGCCGAGGGTTYGGGATTTACGGGGCTACACCTTC.

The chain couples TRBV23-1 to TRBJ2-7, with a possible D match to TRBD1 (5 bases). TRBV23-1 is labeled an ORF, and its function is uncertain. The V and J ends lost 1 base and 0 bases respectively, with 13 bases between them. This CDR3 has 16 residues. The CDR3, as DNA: TGCGCCAGCAGTCAATGGGTTGGCGGACACTCCTACGAGCAGTACTTC. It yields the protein CASSQWVGGHSYEQYF.

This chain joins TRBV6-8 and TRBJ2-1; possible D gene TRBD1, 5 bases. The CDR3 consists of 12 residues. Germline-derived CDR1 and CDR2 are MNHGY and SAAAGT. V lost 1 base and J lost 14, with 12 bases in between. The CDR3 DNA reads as TGTGCCAGCAGTTACTATCAGGGCAAGGAGTTCTTC. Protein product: CASSYYQGKEFF.

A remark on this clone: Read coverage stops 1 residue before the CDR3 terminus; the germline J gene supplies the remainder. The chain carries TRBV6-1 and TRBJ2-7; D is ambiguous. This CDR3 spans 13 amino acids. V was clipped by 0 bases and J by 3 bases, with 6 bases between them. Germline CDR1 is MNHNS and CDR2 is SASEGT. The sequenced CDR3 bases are TGTGCCAGCAGTGAAGCTGAGATCTACGAGCAGTAC. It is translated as CASSEAEIYEQY. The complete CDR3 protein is CASSEAEIYEQYF.

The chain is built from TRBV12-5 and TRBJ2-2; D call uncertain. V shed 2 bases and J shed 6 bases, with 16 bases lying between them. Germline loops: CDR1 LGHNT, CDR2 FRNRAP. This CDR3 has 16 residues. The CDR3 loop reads CASGLLLTGIAGELFF. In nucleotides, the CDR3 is TGTGCTAGTGGTTTGCTCCTTACGGGTATCGCCGGGGAGCTGTTTTTT.

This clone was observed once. The DNA of the CDR3 is TGTGCCAGCAGCCTCACCAGGGGTCGTGGGGACGAGCAGTACTTC. This encodes CASSLTRGRGDEQYF. The rearrangement joins TRBV14 to TRBJ2-7, with D perhaps matching TRBD1 (6 bases). Germline values: CDR1 SGHDN, CDR2 FVKESK. The length of the CDR3 is 15 residues. V was shortened by 4 bases and J by 5 bases, with 18 bases between the two germline ends.

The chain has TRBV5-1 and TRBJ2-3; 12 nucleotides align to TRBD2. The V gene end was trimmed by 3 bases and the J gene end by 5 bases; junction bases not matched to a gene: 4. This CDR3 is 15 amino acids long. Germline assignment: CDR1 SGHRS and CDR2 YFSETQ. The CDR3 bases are TGCGCCAGCAGCTGGCAGACTAGCGGGAGAGATACGCAGTATTTT. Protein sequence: CASSWQTSGRDTQYF.

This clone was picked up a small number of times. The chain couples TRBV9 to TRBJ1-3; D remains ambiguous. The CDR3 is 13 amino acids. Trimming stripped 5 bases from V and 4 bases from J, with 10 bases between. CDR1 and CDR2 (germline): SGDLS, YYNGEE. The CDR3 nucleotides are TGTGCCAGCAGTGAACGTTGGGGAAACACCATATATTTT. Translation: CASSERWGNTIYF.